A single sample is the source of the 27 T cell receptor beta chains below, sequenced in a study of CD8+CD57+ T cells in acquired aplastic anemia. TCR beta VDJ combinations and CDR3 sequences were profiled from genomic DNA. TCRdb re-called the reads with MiXCR, one entry per CDR3 protein. The sample records around 250,000 distinct CDR3 sequences, 45% to 70% being singletons. The specimen was sorted CD4+, CD8+, or CD8+CD57+ T cells (not recorded which) from PBMCs. The receptor set was obtained from a human donor with severe aplastic anemia or a healthy control (not recorded which).

This clonotype was observed many times. The chain uses TRBV7-9 and TRBJ2-7, with a weak D call TRBD1 (5 bases). The CDR3 totals 15 residues. Trimming shortened V by 5 bases and J by 7 bases, and 21 bases separated the two germline ends. The germline V gene encodes CDR1 SEHNR and CDR2 FQNEAQ (reference sequence). The CDR3 DNA reads as TGTGCCAGCAGCCTCCTCGGACAAGGCTTAGGGGAGCAGTACTTC. Translating it yields CASSLLGQGLGEQYF.

V gene TRBV19 combines with J gene TRBJ1-1; weak D call: TRBD1 (5 bases). In germline, CDR1 is LNHDA, CDR2 SQIVND (reference sequence). The CDR3 totals 13 residues. V was pared by 6 bases and J by 5 bases, with 13 bases between. CDR3 in amino acids: CASRRFEGTEAFF. Written as DNA, the CDR3 is TGTGCCAGTAGGAGGTTCGAGGGGACTGAAGCTTTCTTT. The full variable domain, completed using reference TRBV19 and TRBJ1-1, is DGGITQSPKYLFRKEGQNVTLSCEQNLNHDAMYWYRQDPGQGLRLIYYSQIVNDFQKGDIAEGYSVSREKKESFPLTVTSAQKNPTAFYLCASRRFEGTEAFFGQGTRLTVV.

The chain carries TRBV7-9 and TRBJ2-7, with 10 bases identical to TRBD2. The J call could be wrong; TRBJ2-1 is a better fit for the DNA end. CDR1 SEHNR and CDR2 FQNEAQ come from the germline V gene (reference sequence). The CDR3 covers 15 residues. This CDR3 reads CASSFGTSARDEQFF. The CDR3 nucleotides are TGTGCCAGCAGCTTCGGGACTAGCGCTCGCGATGAGCAGTTCTTC.

This clonotype was counted many times. This chain uses TRBV20-1 with TRBJ1-2; weak D call: TRBD1 (6 bases). The CDR3 is 15 amino acids. Trimming took 3 bases from V and 5 from J, leaving 19 bases between them. Germline V gene data show CDR1 as DFQATT and CDR2 as SNEGSKA (reference sequence). CDR3 sequence (DNA): TGCAGTGCTAGCGGGCACAGGGCCAAATTGTATGGCTACACCTTC. Protein sequence: CSASGHRAKLYGYTF.

This clonotype was counted at least ten times. The CDR3: CASSISERGGTQYF. The DNA of the CDR3 is TGTGCCAGTAGTATCTCCGAAAGGGGTGGGACCCAGTACTTC. The chain is built from TRBV19 and TRBJ2-5, with TRBD1 as a possible D gene (5 bases). Trimming pared 3 bases from V and 7 bases from J, leaving 15 bases between. Germline CDR1 LNHDA, CDR2 SQIVND (reference sequence). The CDR3 has 14 residues.

The chain links TRBV9 to TRBJ2-3; no definite D call. This CDR3 is 14 amino acids long. Germline V CDR1 and CDR2: SGDLS, YYNGEE. The V gene lost 6 bases and the J gene lost 0 bases, with 11 bases spanning the gap. DNA for the CDR3: TGTGCCAGCAAGAGAGGCCGTAGCACAGATACGCAGTATTTT. Translated: CASKRGRSTDTQYF. Complete variable domain (other parts from reference TRBV9 and TRBJ2-3): DSGVTQTPKHLITATGQRVTLRCSPRSGDLSVYWYQQSLDQGLQFLIQYYNGEERAKGNILERFSAQQFPDLHSELNLSSLELGDSALYFCASKRGRSTDTQYFGPGTRLTVL.

Ten or more counts support this clonotype. The genes are TRBV27 and TRBJ2-7; possible D gene TRBD1, 6 bases. There are 13 residues in the CDR3. Germline values: CDR1 MNHEY, CDR2 SMNVEV (reference sequence). V gave up 6 bases and J gave up 2 bases, with 11 bases separating them. CDR3 protein: CASRQTGTYEQYF. Here the CDR3 DNA reads TGTGCCAGCAGACAAACAGGGACCTACGAGCAGTACTTC.

This clonotype was found a few times. The chain combines TRBV20-1 with TRBJ2-1; D remains ambiguous. The length of the CDR3 is 13 residues. Trimming took off 6 bases at V and 2 bases at J, with 11 bases between the two ends. The germline CDR1 and CDR2 sequences are DFQATT and SNEGSKA (reference sequence). CDR3 residues: CSADDAAYNEQFF. The CDR3 DNA sequence: TGCAGTGCGGATGACGCAGCCTACAATGAGCAGTTCTTC.

The rearrangement uses TRBV9 and TRBJ2-3; D not certain. Trimming left V 0 bases short and J 0 bases short, with 5 bases between. This CDR3 contains 14 residues. Germline V gene data show CDR1 as SGDLS and CDR2 as YYNGEE. CDR3 in DNA: TGTGCCAGCAGCGTAGCAGCGAGCACAGATACGCAGTATTTT. Encoded protein: CASSVAASTDTQYF.

This clonotype was picked up a small number of times. This chain links TRBV10-3 with TRBJ2-5; 7 bases align to TRBD1. J was trimmed by 5 bases and V by 11 bases; bases with no gene match: 8. The CDR3 is 12 amino acids. Germline V gene sequence: CDR1 ENHRY, CDR2 SYGVKD. This CDR3 reads CASGTADETQYF. Written as DNA, the CDR3 is TGTGCCTCAGGGACAGCCGACGAGACCCAGTACTTC.

This chain joins TRBV20-1 and TRBJ2-2; D is undetermined. This CDR3 has 11 residues. Germline CDR1 and CDR2: DFQATT and SNEGSKA (reference sequence). V was shortened by 6 bases and J by 7 bases, with 9 bases between the two germline ends. As DNA, the CDR3 is TGCAGTGCCCCAGACGACGGGGAGCTGTTTTTT. As protein: CSAPDDGELFF.

The CDR3 nucleotides read TGCGCCACCATACCGGGACAGGGGAACAATGAGCAGTTCTTC. Translation: CATIPGQGNNEQFF. The V call is TRBV5-1, the J call TRBJ2-1; 10 nucleotides agree with TRBD1. Germline V CDR1 and CDR2: SGHRS, YFSETQ. The CDR3 has 14 residues. V was pared by 9 bases and J by 5 bases, with 8 bases of the junction left unmatched.

CDR3 DNA: TGTGCCAGCAGCCTACAAGCGGGGAGCTCCTACAATGAGCAGTTCTTC. It specifies CASSLQAGSSYNEQFF. V is TRBV7-6 and J is TRBJ2-1; TRBD2 matches 7 bases. Trimming took 5 bases from V and 0 from J; bases not matched to a gene: 7. Germline CDR1 and CDR2: SGHVS and FNYEAQ. CDR3 length equals 16 residues.

This chain joins TRBV28 and TRBJ1-1, with 7 bases lining up with TRBD1. The length of the CDR3 is 15 residues. Losses at the gene ends were 1 base for V and 4 bases for J; bases not matched to a gene: 6. Per the germline V gene, CDR1 is MDHEN and CDR2 is SYDVKM. The CDR3 DNA is TGTGCCAGCAGTTTATTGAGGGGGCCGATCACTGAAGCTTTCTTT. Amino acid sequence: CASSLLRGPITEAFF.

This sequence joins TRBV19 and TRBJ2-1; TRBD2 is a possible D gene (7 bases). Germline loops: CDR1 LNHDA, CDR2 SQIVND (reference sequence). Trimming shortened V by 9 bases and J by 9 bases, and 27 bases separated the two germline ends. The CDR3 totals 16 residues. DNA of the CDR3: TGTGCCAGCAGTTCATATACGGGGGGCCTTAGCGGTGAGCAGTTCTTC. Amino acids: CASSSYTGGLSGEQFF.

This clonotype was detected only a few times. V usage is TRBV7-8 and J usage is TRBJ2-2, with TRBD2 matching over 9 bases. The CDR3 contains 16 residues. The V segment lost 5 bases and the J segment 4 bases; nucleotides outside the gene matches: 8. Per the germline V gene, CDR1 is SGHVS and CDR2 is FQNEAQ. CDR3 loop: CASSPRGLALTGELFF. For the CDR3, the DNA is TGTGCCAGCAGCCCCAGGGGACTAGCCCTCACCGGGGAGCTGTTTTTT.

The V call is TRBV29-1, the J call TRBJ2-1, with D tentatively TRBD1 or TRBD2 (5 bases each). The CDR3 totals 14 residues. With 6 bases removed from V and 5 bases from J, the gap between germline ends came to 17 bases. Germline loops: CDR1 SQVTM, CDR2 ANQGSEA. Written as DNA, the CDR3 is TGCAGCGTGGGTGGCAGGGAGTTAGACAATGAGCAGTTCTTC. This encodes CSVGGRELDNEQFF.

This clonotype showed up many times. The rearrangement links TRBV19 to TRBJ2-5; the D call may be TRBD1 or TRBD2 (7 bases each). The CDR3 spans 15 residues. Between the trimmed V and J ends, which lost 6 bases and 9 bases, there was a span of 23 bases. CDR1 and CDR2 from the germline V gene are LNHDA and SQIVND (reference sequence). CDR3 bases: TGTGCCAGTAGCCCGGCCAGGGGGGGATTAAGGGCCCAGTACTTC. Its translation is CASSPARGGLRAQYF.

This clonotype has only a few counts. The chain combines TRBV7-9 with TRBJ2-2; D possibly corresponds to TRBD2 (6 bases). Looked up from germline, CDR1 is SEHNR and CDR2 is FQNEAQ (reference sequence). Trimming removed 5 bases from V and 3 bases from J, with 13 bases in between. The CDR3 is 15 amino acids. The CDR3 nucleotides are TGTGCCAGCAGCATTATCTCGGGGGACACCGGGGAGCTGTTTTTT. As protein: CASSIISGDTGELFF.

The chain recombines TRBV7-8 with TRBJ2-7; D possibly corresponds to TRBD2 (5 bases). V was trimmed by 0 bases and J by 3 bases, leaving 9 bases between them. This CDR3 region has 14 residues. Germline CDR1 reads SGHVS; CDR2 reads FQNEAQ. In DNA form, the CDR3 reads TGTGCCAGCAGCTTAGCGACGAGCGGCTACGAGCAGTACTTC. Translated: CASSLATSGYEQYF.

This chain uses TRBV20-1 with TRBJ2-5; 14 nucleotides align to TRBD2. With 6 bases clipped from V and 3 bases from J, the junction kept 3 bases outside the gene matches. CDR1 and CDR2 from the germline V gene are DFQATT and SNEGSKA (reference sequence). This CDR3 comprises 14 residues. The DNA for the CDR3 is TGCAGTGCCGAGGGACTAGCGGGGGAAGAGACCCAGTACTTC. Its protein product is CSAEGLAGEETQYF.

V usage is TRBV25-1 and J usage is TRBJ1-3; D may be TRBD1 (6 bases). The CDR3 contains 16 residues. Germline V gene sequence: CDR1 MGHDK, CDR2 SYGVNS. V dropped 5 bases and J dropped 0 bases, with 14 bases sitting between them. The CDR3 region has the DNA TGTGCCAGCAGTCCATGCACAGGGCCCTCTGGAAACACCATATATTTT. Protein product: CASSPCTGPSGNTIYF.

CDR3 sequence (DNA): TGTGCCACCAGTGACACTAAGGACAGAGGTGGAGGCAATCAGCCCCAGCATTTT. It codes for CATSDTKDRGGGNQPQHF. The chain employs TRBV24-1 and TRBJ1-5, with a tentative D call TRBD1 (6 bases). This CDR3 region has 18 residues. V was pared by 4 bases and J by 2 bases, with 20 bases between. The V gene's germline CDR1 is KGHDR and CDR2 SFDVKD.

The chain combines TRBV6-2 or TRBV6-3 with TRBJ2-7; D is undetermined. The CDR3 loop spans 13 amino acids. CDR1 is MNHEY, CDR2 SVGEGT, per germline. With 8 bases removed from V and 7 bases from J, the gap between germline ends came to 18 bases. In nucleotides, the CDR3 is TGTGCCAGCGCCTTGTCCCTACCTGGGGAGCAGTACTTC. Translation gives CASALSLPGEQYF.

The chain is built from TRBV7-2 and TRBJ1-1; no definite D call. The CDR3 covers 13 residues. Germline CDR1 SGHTA, CDR2 FQGNSA. Trimming stripped 6 bases from V and 0 bases from J, with 8 bases between. The CDR3 is CASRETVNTEAFF. The CDR3 DNA is TGTGCCAGCAGGGAAACGGTGAACACTGAAGCTTTCTTT.

This clonotype was detected many times. The J gene is TRBJ1-4, the V gene TRBV2, with D hard to call. Germline V gene sequence: CDR1 SNHLY, CDR2 FYNNEI. V was cut by 8 bases and J by 5 bases, with 21 bases left in between. The CDR3 runs 16 residues. Here the CDR3 DNA reads TGTGCCAGCCTTAGGAGTTCCAGGCTATCGAATGAAAAACTGTTTTTT. Translation gives CASLRSSRLSNEKLFF. Based on the CDR3 plus reference TRBV2 and TRBJ1-4, the full variable domain is EPEVTQTPSHQVTQMGQEVILRCVPISNHLYFYWYRQILGQKVEFLVSFYNNEISEKSEIFDDQFSVERPDGSNFTLKIRSTKLEDSAMYFCASLRSSRLSNEKLFFGSGTQLSVL.

This clonotype was counted only a few times. This rearrangement joins TRBV12-3 or TRBV12-4 to TRBJ1-2; tentatively, D is TRBD1 (6 bases). This CDR3 is built from 15 residues. Trimming pared 7 bases from V and 3 bases from J, leaving 18 bases between. The CDR3 protein is CASNCSRGGDYGYTF. For the CDR3, the DNA is TGTGCCAGCAATTGCTCGCGCGGGGGCGACTATGGCTACACCTTC.